The 24 T cell receptor beta chains below come from one sample, sequenced in a study of CXCR3-negative and CXCR3-positive naive CD8 T cells. Study-level points and caveats: CXCR3-expressing naive cells carried TRB CDR3s more hydrophobic than those of CXCR3-negative naive cells.

UMI-tagged TRB cDNA libraries were built via 5' RACE. Each CDR3 protein gets one entry in TCRdb, which reprocessed the 5' RACE reads and gives no DNA. The sample yields some 140,000 distinct CDR3 sequences, of which the top ten take up 0.45% to 0.6%. Antigen specificity for these receptors is unknown. Material for sequencing was naive CXCR3+ CD8+ T cells from blood. The sample's subset: CD45RO-CCR7+CD27+CD95- naive CD8+ T cells expressing CXCR3 (TNR3+). These receptors were obtained from a human donor in good health. Some clones in this sample may be carry-over from other donors' samples.

The gene calls are TRBV12-3 or TRBV12-4 and TRBJ2-2; lacking DNA, the TRBD1 call made by TCRdb goes unchecked. The CDR3 length is 14 residues. This chain's CDR3 is CASSSPGGTGELFF.

The rearrangement uses TRBV18 and TRBJ2-5; TCRdb names TRBD1, which stays unverified in the absence of DNA. CDR1 and CDR2 from the germline V gene are KGHSH and LQKENI. CDR3 size: 16 residues. The CDR3 loop reads CASSPRPPAEEETQYF.

This rearrangement joins TRBV6-2 or TRBV6-3 to TRBJ2-1; TCRdb's assignment of TRBD2 cannot be checked, as there is no DNA. CDR3 length: 19 amino acids. Germline V gene data show CDR1 as MNHEY and CDR2 as SVGEGT. The chain's CDR3 is CASSYSSGLAGDRYNEQFF.

This chain joins TRBV10-3 and TRBJ1-3. CDR1 and CDR2 (germline): ENHRY, SYGVKD. The CDR3 sequence is 18 residues long. The CDR3 sequence is CAISELWSVPNSGNTIYF.

The gene calls are TRBV20-1 and TRBJ2-5; checking the TCRdb D call of TRBD1 is not possible without DNA. CDR1 DFQATT and CDR2 SNEGSKA come from the germline V gene (reference sequence). The CDR3 totals 18 residues. CDR3 loop: CSAREVGQSTPGRETQYF.

The J gene is TRBJ2-1, the V gene TRBV28; the D gene TCRdb calls, TRBD2, cannot be checked with no DNA. The germline V gene has CDR1 MDHEN and CDR2 SYDVKM. The CDR3 extends over 16 amino acids. CDR3: CASSSVDGRTRNEQFF.

V gene TRBV2 combines with J gene TRBJ2-7; the TRBD1 assignment by TCRdb is unverifiable without DNA. Germline CDR1 is SNHLY and CDR2 is FYNNEI. The CDR3 loop spans 13 amino acids. CDR3 in amino acids: CASVGTEAYEQYF.

V and J are TRBV28 and TRBJ2-7. The CDR3 runs to 16 residues. CDR1 is MDHEN, CDR2 SYDVKM, per germline. The CDR3 is CASSLRFETPRDEQYF.

The V and J genes are TRBV10-3 and TRBJ2-2. The germline V gene has CDR1 ENHRY and CDR2 SYGVKD. The CDR3 is 11 residues long. The CDR3 spells CAISVAGELFF.

The chain employs TRBV4-3 and TRBJ2-1. The CDR3 length is 16 residues. Per germline, CDR1 LGHNA and CDR2 YSLEER. CDR3 residues: CASSQDMGSLWDEQFF.

The chain couples TRBV10-1 to TRBJ2-3; TCRdb designates TRBD1, a call that cannot be tested without DNA. Per the germline V gene, CDR1 is WNHNN and CDR2 is SYGVQD (reference sequence). The CDR3 is made up of 16 amino acids. The CDR3 loop is CASSGRTAASTDTQYF.

V gene TRBV28 combines with J gene TRBJ2-7; the D call from TCRdb, TRBD1, cannot be confirmed without DNA. The CDR3 extends over 16 amino acids. The V gene's germline CDR1 is MDHEN and CDR2 SYDVKM. The CDR3 region is CASSYVFAGSSYEQYF. The full variable domain, with the rest looked up from reference TRBV28 and TRBJ2-7, is DVKVTQSSRYLVKRTGEKVFLECVQDMDHENMFWYRQDPGLGLRLIYFSYDVKMKEKGDIPEGYSVSREKKERFSLILESASTNQTSMYLCASSYVFAGSSYEQYFGPGTRLTVT.

The rearrangement links TRBV28 to TRBJ2-3; TCRdb picks TRBD1, but there is no DNA to check that call. The CDR3 runs 13 residues. The germline V gene has CDR1 MDHEN and CDR2 SYDVKM. The CDR3 spells CASSFSLRGTQYF.

The chain uses TRBV25-1 and TRBJ2-7; TCRdb's D call of TRBD1 is untestable without DNA. The CDR3 is made up of 15 amino acids. Germline V gene sequence: CDR1 MGHDK, CDR2 SYGVNS. CDR3 in amino acids: CASSDVGGDSYEQYF.

V and J are TRBV20-1 and TRBJ1-2. Germline values: CDR1 DFQATT, CDR2 SNEGSKA (reference sequence). The CDR3 covers 14 residues. This chain's CDR3 is CSAGGEQTSYGYTF.

This sequence joins TRBV10-1 and TRBJ2-1; TCRdb lists TRBD2, though no DNA is available to test this call. The CDR3 covers 13 residues. CDR1 and CDR2 (germline): WNHNN, SYGVQD (reference sequence). CDR3 protein: CASSEGPYNEQFF.

This chain uses TRBV28 with TRBJ2-6; TCRdb designates TRBD2, a call that cannot be tested without DNA. There are 18 residues in the CDR3. Germline-derived CDR1 and CDR2 are MDHEN and SYDVKM. CDR3 amino acids: CASSTPRREGSGANVLTF.

The chain recombines TRBV2 with TRBJ2-5; the TRBD2 assignment by TCRdb is unverifiable without DNA. This CDR3 is 18 amino acids long. Germline lookup yields CDR1 SNHLY and CDR2 FYNNEI. The CDR3 protein is CASSVGRTSGGEQETQYF.

The chain carries TRBV12-3 or TRBV12-4 and TRBJ2-7; the TRBD2 assignment by TCRdb is unverifiable without DNA. The length of the CDR3 is 16 residues. The CDR3: CASSSGTDSQTTRQYF.

The chain recombines TRBV27 with TRBJ2-7. This CDR3 region has 15 residues. Germline V lookup: CDR1 MNHEY, CDR2 SMNVEV (reference sequence). CDR3 amino acids: CASSLSTAGVLEQYF.

The V gene is TRBV9, the J gene TRBJ2-2. The germline CDR1 and CDR2 sequences are SGDLS and YYNGEE. The CDR3 totals 13 residues. The CDR3 region is CASSVTRGRELFF.

This chain joins TRBV6-5 and TRBJ2-1; there is no DNA to check the TCRdb D call of TRBD2. CDR1 MNHEY and CDR2 SVGAGI come from the germline V gene. The CDR3 contains 15 residues. The CDR3: CASNVAGGPGNEQLF.

V gene TRBV4-1 combines with J gene TRBJ2-7; TCRdb calls TRBD1, which cannot be checked without DNA. Looked up from germline, CDR1 is MGHRA and CDR2 is YSYEKL. There are 15 residues in the CDR3. The CDR3 sequence: CASSQRGASSYEQYF.

The gene calls are TRBV4-1 and TRBJ2-7; TCRdb's D gene call, TRBD1, goes unchecked for lack of DNA. The germline CDR1 and CDR2 sequences are MGHRA and YSYEKL. The CDR3 covers 15 residues. The CDR3 is CASSQEGDREYEQYF.